Listed here are 27 T cell receptor beta chains from one sample, sequenced in a study of blood T cell repertoires in COVID-19. Clones were read by immunoSEQ multiplex PCR, and TCRdb kept only the in-frame ones, dropping some. The sample shows 130,000 to 150,000 clones, about 80% of them seen only once. Sequenced input: peripheral blood. Receptor source: a man between 70 and 80 years old who had recovered from COVID-19.

In its sample, this clone was seen once. The chain uses TRBV5-1 and TRBJ2-3; 7 bases match TRBD1. J was trimmed by 2 bases and V by 2 bases; bases with no gene match: 5. The CDR3 length is 15 residues. Germline CDR1 and CDR2: SGHRS and YFSETQ. In DNA form, the CDR3 reads TGCGCCAGCAGCTTAGGACAGGTTTACACAGATACGCAGTATTTT. Its protein is CASSLGQVYTDTQYF.

V gene TRBV5-1 combines with J gene TRBJ1-4; TRBD1 might be the D (5 bases). From germline, CDR1 is SGHRS and CDR2 YFSETQ. The CDR3 spans 14 residues. V lost 0 bases, J lost 2 bases, and 5 bases lay in between. The CDR3: CASSLDRTNEKLFF. The DNA for the CDR3 is TGCGCCAGCAGCTTGGACAGGACTAATGAAAAACTGTTTTTT.

The V and J genes are TRBV29-1 and TRBJ2-1, with 9 bases that match TRBD1. The length of the CDR3 is 13 residues. Trimming cost V 2 bases and J 5 bases; bases outside gene matches: 1. CDR1 is SQVTM and CDR2 is ANQGSEA in the germline V gene. Here the CDR3 reads CSVETGGNNEQFF. In nucleotides, the CDR3 is TGCAGCGTTGAAACAGGGGGCAACAATGAGCAGTTCTTC.

This chain joins TRBV6-5 and TRBJ1-4; D perhaps matches TRBD1 (6 bases). Germline lookup yields CDR1 MNHEY and CDR2 SVGAGI. V lost 1 base to trimming and J lost 10 bases, with 19 bases between them. The CDR3 is 16 residues long. The CDR3 reads CASSYLARQGQGKLFF. The CDR3 DNA reads as TGTGCCAGCAGTTACTTGGCCAGGCAGGGGCAGGGAAAACTGTTTTTT.

This chain links TRBV10-3 with TRBJ1-5; 7 positions match TRBD1. V lost 2 bases, J lost 11 bases, and 9 bases stayed unmatched. CDR1 is ENHRY and CDR2 is SYGVKD in the germline V gene. This CDR3 spans 14 amino acids. The CDR3 protein is CAISETGALSAQHF. CDR3 nucleotides: TGTGCCATCAGTGAGACAGGGGCCCTATCGGCCCAGCATTTT.

The gene calls are TRBV7-2 and TRBJ2-1; D remains ambiguous. V lost 1 base to trimming and J lost 0 bases, with 7 bases between them. The germline gives CDR1 SGHTA, CDR2 FQGNSA. This CDR3 has 15 residues. CDR3 residues: CASSLGSYSYNEQFF. The CDR3, as DNA: TGTGCCAGCAGCTTAGGTTCCTACTCCTACAATGAGCAGTTCTTC.

This clone was counted a few times. V and J are TRBV15 and TRBJ1-5; 7 bases agree with TRBD1. J was trimmed by 4 bases and V by 1 base; bases with no gene match: 4. The CDR3 is 15 residues long. The germline V gene encodes CDR1 LNHNV and CDR2 YYDKDF (reference sequence). Here the CDR3 DNA reads TGTGCCACCAGCAGAGGGACAGGCCTTAATCAGCCCCAGCATTTT. Protein sequence: CATSRGTGLNQPQHF.

The chain recombines TRBV2 with TRBJ1-2; D is uncertain. The CDR3 has 15 amino acids. The germline gives CDR1 SNHLY, CDR2 FYNNEI. As DNA, the CDR3 is TGTGCTCCCGGAGGTGTTGGGTCCCCTAACTATGGCTACACCTTC. Its protein product is CAPGGVGSPNYGYTF.

The J gene is TRBJ2-7, the V gene TRBV30; weak D call: TRBD1 (6 bases). Trimming left V 5 bases short and J 7 bases short, with 15 bases between. The CDR3 sequence is 12 residues long. Germline V gene data show CDR1 as GTSNPN and CDR2 as SVGIG (reference sequence). The CDR3 region has the DNA TGTGCCTGGGCCCGAGACAGGAGGGAGCAGTACTTC. The encoded protein is CAWARDRREQYF.

This clone has only a few counts. The J gene is TRBJ2-1, the V gene TRBV24-1; 10 positions agree with TRBD1. Trimming at V came to 3 bases and at J to 2 bases, leaving 6 bases not matched to a gene. This CDR3 is built from 17 residues. Germline V gene lookup returns CDR1 KGHDR and CDR2 SFDVKD. The CDR3 reads CATSDGDRGRTYNEQFF. CDR3 DNA sequence: TGTGCCACCAGTGATGGGGACAGGGGACGGACCTACAATGAGCAGTTCTTC.

This clone was counted a few times. This chain uses TRBV5-4 with TRBJ2-2; 9 bases are a match to TRBD2. CDR3 length: 15 amino acids. Per germline, CDR1 SGHNT and CDR2 YYREEE (reference sequence). V lost 2 bases, J lost 9 bases, and 8 bases stayed unmatched. The CDR3 is CASSLWASGKRELFF. The CDR3 DNA reads as TGTGCCAGCAGCTTATGGGCTAGCGGGAAACGGGAGCTGTTTTTT.

The gene calls are TRBV9 and TRBJ1-1; 12 positions agree with TRBD1. From germline, CDR1 is SGDLS and CDR2 YYNGEE. The CDR3 has 16 amino acids. The V segment lost 4 bases and the J segment 2 bases; nucleotides outside the gene matches: 6. The CDR3 nucleotides read TGTGCCAGCAGCCCGGGGACAGGGGGCGAAAACACTGAAGCTTTCTTT. It codes for CASSPGTGGENTEAFF.

The rearrangement joins TRBV5-1 to TRBJ2-7; D gene unclear. Trimming cost V 4 bases and J 4 bases, with 12 bases left between them. Germline lookup yields CDR1 SGHRS and CDR2 YFSETQ. This CDR3 spans 13 amino acids. The CDR3 region is CASSTNLEYEQYF. CDR3 bases: TGCGCCAGCAGCACCAACTTAGAGTACGAGCAGTACTTC.

The chain combines TRBV4-3 with TRBJ2-1; the D gene is possibly TRBD2 (6 bases). Germline CDR1 LGHNA, CDR2 YSLEER. V dropped 2 bases and J dropped 2 bases, with 10 bases sitting between them. CDR3 size: 15 residues. The CDR3 spells CASSQRGAAYNEQFF. The CDR3 DNA sequence: TGCGCCAGCAGCCAACGCGGGGCCGCCTACAATGAGCAGTTCTTC.

The rearrangement links TRBV27 to TRBJ2-7; 7 nucleotides agree with TRBD1. The CDR3 contains 15 residues. Germline loops: CDR1 MNHEY, CDR2 SMNVEV (reference sequence). V dropped 3 bases and J dropped 3; count of bases not matched to a gene: 8. CDR3 sequence (DNA): TGTGCCAGCAGTTTCTCGGCAGGGGGTATCTACGAGCAGTACTTC. It codes for CASSFSAGGIYEQYF.

The chain is built from TRBV11-2 and TRBJ1-6; 7 bases map to TRBD1. Trimming cost V 0 bases and J 15 bases; bases outside gene matches: 11. The germline CDR1 and CDR2 sequences are SGHAT and FQNNGV. The CDR3 runs to 15 residues. The CDR3 nucleotides are TGTGCCAGCAGCTTAGATCGGGCAGGGGGAAGAGGCCTCCACTTT. Translating it yields CASSLDRAGGRGLHF.

The rearrangement links TRBV10-3 to TRBJ2-1; D is possibly TRBD2 (6 bases). Germline assignment: CDR1 ENHRY and CDR2 SYGVKD. The V end lost 8 bases, the J end lost 2 bases, and 10 bases lay between the germline ends. The CDR3 is 13 amino acids. The CDR3: CAISPGAYNEQFF. The CDR3 DNA is TGTGCCATCTCTCCGGGGGCCTACAATGAGCAGTTCTTC.

The chain links TRBV29-1 to TRBJ2-1; possibly TRBD2 for D (6 bases). The V gene's germline CDR1 is SQVTM and CDR2 ANQGSEA. The CDR3 runs to 13 residues. Trimming shortened V by 6 bases and J by 2 bases, and 11 bases separated the two germline ends. This CDR3 reads CSVGDSPYNEQFF. The CDR3 DNA sequence: TGCAGCGTAGGGGACTCCCCCTACAATGAGCAGTTCTTC.

The chain couples TRBV2 to TRBJ2-1, with D possibly being TRBD2 (6 bases). The CDR3 extends over 14 amino acids. Germline assignment: CDR1 SNHLY and CDR2 FYNNEI. The V and J ends lost 4 bases and 3 bases respectively, with 10 bases between them. The CDR3: CASSVAAGYNEQFF. DNA of the CDR3: TGTGCCAGCAGTGTAGCGGCTGGCTACAATGAGCAGTTCTTC.

V is TRBV9 and J is TRBJ2-3; maybe TRBD1 (6 bases). The CDR3 runs to 15 residues. V lost 0 bases and J 0 bases, leaving 8 bases between the germline ends. Germline V CDR1 and CDR2: SGDLS, YYNGEE. The CDR3 loop is CASSVAGTSTDTQYF. CDR3 nucleotides: TGTGCCAGCAGCGTAGCGGGGACAAGCACAGATACGCAGTATTTT.

The rearrangement joins TRBV14 to TRBJ1-1; D unclear. Deletions cut 0 bases from V and 0 bases from J, with 11 bases between. The CDR3 spans 16 residues. Germline V lookup: CDR1 SGHDN, CDR2 FVKESK. In DNA, the CDR3 is TGTGCCAGCAGCCAAGATCTTTTGGCCCTGAACACTGAAGCTTTCTTT. Protein: CASSQDLLALNTEAFF.

This clone has only one observation. The chain links TRBV5-8 to TRBJ2-5, with TRBD1 matching over 7 bases. The CDR3 has 15 residues. CDR1 and CDR2 from the germline V gene are SGHTS and YDEGEE. J was trimmed by 6 bases and V by 3 bases; bases with no gene match: 11. The CDR3 protein is CASSSRNRGLKTQYF. The CDR3 DNA is TGTGCCAGCAGCTCCCGGAACAGGGGATTAAAGACCCAGTACTTC.

The chain uses TRBV19 and TRBJ2-1, with 12 bases matching TRBD2. CDR3 length: 15 amino acids. The germline gives CDR1 LNHDA, CDR2 SQIVND (reference sequence). Trimming at V came to 5 bases and at J to 4 bases, leaving 3 bases not matched to a gene. Written as DNA, the CDR3 is TGTGCCAGTAGTGTCGGACTAGCGGGATACAATGAGCAGTTCTTC. Its protein is CASSVGLAGYNEQFF. The entire variable domain, with the rest obtained from reference TRBV19 and TRBJ2-1, is as follows: DGGITQSPKYLFRKEGQNVTLSCEQNLNHDAMYWYRQDPGQGLRLIYYSQIVNDFQKGDIAEGYSVSREKKESFPLTVTSAQKNPTAFYLCASSVGLAGYNEQFFGPGTRLTVL.

CDR3 in amino acids: CASSLGGVSTGELFF. Written as DNA, the CDR3 is TGTGCCAGCAGCTTAGGGGGGGTCAGCACCGGGGAGCTGTTTTTT. The rearrangement uses TRBV7-8 and TRBJ2-2; tentative D call: TRBD2 (6 bases). The CDR3 is made up of 15 amino acids. V dropped 1 base and J dropped 4 bases, with 10 bases sitting between them. Germline V gene sequence: CDR1 SGHVS, CDR2 FQNEAQ.

This rearrangement joins TRBV3-1 (or the pseudogene TRBV3-2) to TRBJ1-5; 8 bases line up with TRBD1. The germline gives CDR1 LGHDT, CDR2 YNNKEL (reference sequence). The CDR3 is 15 amino acids. The trim removed 4 bases at V and 7 bases at J, leaving 9 bases unmatched. The CDR3 DNA reads as TGTGCCAGCAGCCTCGGACAGGGTGGGAGGCAGCCCCAGCATTTT. This encodes CASSLGQGGRQPQHF.

The V and J genes are TRBV5-3 and TRBJ2-3, with D perhaps matching TRBD1 (5 bases). TRBV5-3 is an ORF for which the function is uncertain. This CDR3 spans 18 amino acids. V was pared by 4 bases and J by 0 bases, with 21 bases between. The CDR3 DNA sequence: TGTGCCAGAAGCACACAATTTGACAGCCCCATTAGCACAGATACGCAGTATTTT. Translating gives CARSTQFDSPISTDTQYF.

The chain employs TRBV5-6 and TRBJ2-1, with 7 bases that match TRBD2. This CDR3 contains 14 residues. The V gene's germline CDR1 is SGHDT and CDR2 YYEEEE. Unmatched junction bases numbered 9, after V lost 2 bases and J lost 10 bases. Here the CDR3 DNA reads TGTGCCAGCAGCTTAGGGTACCGGGGACTAGAGCAGTTCTTC. Translated, it gives CASSLGYRGLEQFF.